Below are 5 T cell receptor beta chains sequenced from a single sample in a study of T cell repertoires in cytomegalovirus infection. MiXCR, run by TCRdb on the reads, gives a single entry per CDR3 protein. The data show roughly 200,000 distinct CDR3 sequences, roughly 9.8% seen once. The sample taken for sequencing was PBMCs. The receptors here all came from a human donor in good health (CMV status not recorded). Some clones in this sample may be carry-over from other donors' samples.

This clonotype was detected only a few times. The chain employs TRBV29-1 and TRBJ1-1; D remains unclear. Deletions cut 0 bases from V and 7 bases from J, with 18 bases between. Germline assignment: CDR1 SQVTM and CDR2 ANQGSEA. The CDR3 has 15 amino acids. CDR3 bases: TGCAGCGTTGAAGAGGTCTGGCGATCATCGGATGAAGCTTTCTTT. This codes for CSVEEVWRSSDEAFF.

This clonotype was found many times. The V call is TRBV6-6, the J call TRBJ2-7; 12 nucleotides agree with TRBD1. Germline values: CDR1 MNHNY, CDR2 SVGAGI (reference sequence). The CDR3 length is 18 residues. The V segment lost 5 bases and the J segment 4 bases; nucleotides outside the gene matches: 15. DNA of the CDR3: TGTGCCAGCAGTCGGTCCTTAATCGGGACAGGGGGCGGGTACGAGCAGTACTTC. Its protein is CASSRSLIGTGGGYEQYF.

The chain is built from TRBV28 and TRBJ1-3; D remains ambiguous. The CDR3 extends over 16 amino acids. Germline-derived CDR1 and CDR2 are MDHEN and SYDVKM. V gave up 3 bases and J gave up 0 bases, with 12 bases separating them. The CDR3 loop is CASSFLRTSSGNTIYF. The CDR3 region has the DNA TGTGCCAGCAGTTTTCTGAGAACGAGCTCTGGAAACACCATATATTTT.

This clonotype was counted many times. The J gene is TRBJ1-1, the V gene TRBV6-1, with TRBD1 as a possible D gene (5 bases). Germline CDR1 MNHNS, CDR2 SASEGT. This CDR3 region has 12 residues. V was shortened by 7 bases and J by 4 bases, with 10 bases between the two germline ends. The CDR3 nucleotides read TGTGCCAGCATGGGGGTTGGCACTGAAGCTTTCTTT. Amino acid sequence: CASMGVGTEAFF.

V is TRBV6-6 and J is TRBJ1-1; 7 bases fit TRBD1. Germline trimming cut 2 bases from V and 1 base from J; bases unmatched to any gene: 4. This CDR3 contains 15 residues. Germline V gene lookup returns CDR1 MNHNY and CDR2 SVGAGI (reference sequence). The CDR3 sequence is CASSYQDRTNTEAFF. The CDR3 bases are TGTGCCAGCAGTTACCAGGACAGGACGAACACTGAAGCTTTCTTT.